This T cell receptor beta chain was sequenced during a study of blood T cell repertoires in COVID-19. Study-level information: COVID-19 samples from acute and convalescent phases originated in the United States, Italy and Spain. T cells, B-cell-depleted T cells, or PBMCs provided the cDNA or gDNA that served as material.

Per the original data handling: Cell counts per sample came from amplifying reference gene primers. Only in-frame clones appear in the TCRdb table, and some are missing; sequencing was by immunoSEQ multiplex PCR. D and trimming come from the DNA, and the V and J calls and clone size come from that table. The sample gives approximately 310,000 clones, about nine tenths of which show up once; 1% is in the top ten. The CDR3 is 18 amino acids. The germline CDR1 and CDR2 sequences are MNHEY and SMNVEV (reference sequence). V was clipped by 3 bases and J by 0 bases, with 18 bases between them. The TCR originated in a man aged 50 to 59 with active or convalescent COVID-19. J is TRBJ2-1 and V is TRBV27; D unclear. The sequenced sample consisted of peripheral blood. The CDR3 nucleotides read TGTGCCAGCAGTTTCAACTATAATTGGGTCGACTCCTACAATGAGCAGTTCTTC. Its translation: CASSFNYNWVDSYNEQFF.